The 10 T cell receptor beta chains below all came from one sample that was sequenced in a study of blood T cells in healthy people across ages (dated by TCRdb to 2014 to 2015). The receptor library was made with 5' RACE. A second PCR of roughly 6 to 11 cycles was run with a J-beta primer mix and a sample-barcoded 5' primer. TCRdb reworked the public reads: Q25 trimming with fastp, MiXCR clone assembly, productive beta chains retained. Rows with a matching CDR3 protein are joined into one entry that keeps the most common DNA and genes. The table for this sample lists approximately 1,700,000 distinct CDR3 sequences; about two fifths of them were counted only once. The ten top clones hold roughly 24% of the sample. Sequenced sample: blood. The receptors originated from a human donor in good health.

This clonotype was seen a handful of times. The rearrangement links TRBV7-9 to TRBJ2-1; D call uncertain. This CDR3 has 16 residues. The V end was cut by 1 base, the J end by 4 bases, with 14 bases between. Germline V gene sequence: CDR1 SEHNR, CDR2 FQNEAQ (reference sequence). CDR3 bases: TGTGCCAGCAGCTTAGAGGGCAGCTTATCTTACAATGAGCAGTTCTTC. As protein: CASSLEGSLSYNEQFF.

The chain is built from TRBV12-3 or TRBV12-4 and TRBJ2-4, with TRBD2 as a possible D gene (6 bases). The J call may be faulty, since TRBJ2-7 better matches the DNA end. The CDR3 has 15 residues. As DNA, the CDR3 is TGTGCCAGCAGGGTGACTAGGACCGTGGCCTACGAGCAGTACTTC. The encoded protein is CASRVTRTVAYEQYF.

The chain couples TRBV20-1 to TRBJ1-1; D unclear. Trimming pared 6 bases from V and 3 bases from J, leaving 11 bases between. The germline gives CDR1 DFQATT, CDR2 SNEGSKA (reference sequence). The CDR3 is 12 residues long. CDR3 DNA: TGCAGTGCCCAGAGTAGATACACTGAAGCTTTCTTT. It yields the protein CSAQSRYTEAFF.

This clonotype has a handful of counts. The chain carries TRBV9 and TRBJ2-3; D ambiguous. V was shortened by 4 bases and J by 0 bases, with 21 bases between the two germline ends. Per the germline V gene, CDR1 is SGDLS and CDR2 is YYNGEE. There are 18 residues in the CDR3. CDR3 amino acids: CASSTLKGPTWSTDTQYF. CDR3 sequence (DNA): TGTGCCAGCAGCACCCTGAAAGGACCGACTTGGAGCACAGATACGCAGTATTTT.

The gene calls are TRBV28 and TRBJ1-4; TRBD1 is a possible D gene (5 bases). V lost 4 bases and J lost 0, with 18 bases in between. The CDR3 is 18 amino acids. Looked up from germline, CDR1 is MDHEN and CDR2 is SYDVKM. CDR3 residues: CASSSKRAGTTTNEKLFF. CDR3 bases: TGTGCCAGCAGTTCCAAAAGGGCAGGGACCACAACTAATGAAAAACTGTTTTTT. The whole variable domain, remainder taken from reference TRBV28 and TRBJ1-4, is DVKVTQSSRYLVKRTGEKVFLECVQDMDHENMFWYRQDPGLGLRLIYFSYDVKMKEKGDIPEGYSVSREKKERFSLILESASTNQTSMYLCASSSKRAGTTTNEKLFFGSGTQLSVL.

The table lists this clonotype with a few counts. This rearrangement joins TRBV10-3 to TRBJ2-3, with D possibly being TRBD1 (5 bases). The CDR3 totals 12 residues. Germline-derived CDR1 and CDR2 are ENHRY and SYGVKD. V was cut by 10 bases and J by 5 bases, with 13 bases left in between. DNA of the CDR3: TGTGCCACAAGGGGTATAGGAGATACGCAGTATTTT. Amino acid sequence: CATRGIGDTQYF.

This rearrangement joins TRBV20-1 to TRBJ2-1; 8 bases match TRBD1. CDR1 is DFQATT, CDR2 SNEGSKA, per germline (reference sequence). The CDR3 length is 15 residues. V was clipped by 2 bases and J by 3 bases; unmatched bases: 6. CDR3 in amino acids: CSARTGTGHYNEQFF. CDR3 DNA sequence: TGCAGTGCTAGAACCGGGACAGGACACTACAATGAGCAGTTCTTC.

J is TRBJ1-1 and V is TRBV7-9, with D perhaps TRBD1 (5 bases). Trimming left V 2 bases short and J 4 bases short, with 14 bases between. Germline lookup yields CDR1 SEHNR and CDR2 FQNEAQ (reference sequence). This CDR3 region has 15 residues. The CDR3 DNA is TGTGCCAGCAGCTTAATCGCAGGGTGGAGCACTGAAGCTTTCTTT. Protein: CASSLIAGWSTEAFF.

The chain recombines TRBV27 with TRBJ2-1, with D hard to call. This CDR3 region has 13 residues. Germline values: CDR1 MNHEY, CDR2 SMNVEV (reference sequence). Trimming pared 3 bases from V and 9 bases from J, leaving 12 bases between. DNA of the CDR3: TGTGCCAGCAGTTTTCACGTGGGCAGTGAGCAGTTCTTC. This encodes CASSFHVGSEQFF.

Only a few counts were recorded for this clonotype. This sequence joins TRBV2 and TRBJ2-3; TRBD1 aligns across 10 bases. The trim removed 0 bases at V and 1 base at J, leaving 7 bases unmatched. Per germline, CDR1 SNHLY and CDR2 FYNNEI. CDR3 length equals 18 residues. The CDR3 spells CASSEARGTGDRTDTQYF. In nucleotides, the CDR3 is TGTGCCAGCAGTGAAGCACGAGGGACAGGGGATCGCACAGATACGCAGTATTTT.